The next 22 T cell receptor beta chains were all read from a single sample in a study of molecular identifiers for immune sequencing clone quantification. TCRdb passed the PCR reads through MiXCR, listing each CDR3 protein once. The sample records tens of thousands of distinct CDR3 sequences, about a sixth being singletons. The sequencing input was naive CD8+ T cells from blood, with Jurkat cell RNA spiked in. The subset is: FACS-sorted CD8+CD4-CCR7+CD45RA+ naive T cells. These receptor sequences come from a human donor in good health. Some libraries in this study had Jurkat cell RNA spiked in.

This clonotype occurred many times. In DNA form, the CDR3 reads TGCAGCGTTGTTGTCGGGGGCACTGAAGCTTTCTTT. As protein: CSVVVGGTEAFF. This rearrangement joins TRBV29-1 to TRBJ1-1, with D possibly TRBD1 on 5 matching bases. The CDR3 extends over 12 amino acids. V lost 4 bases and J 4 bases, leaving 10 bases between the germline ends. Germline V gene data show CDR1 as SQVTM and CDR2 as ANQGSEA.

The chain uses TRBV19 and TRBJ1-5; D unresolved. Germline CDR1 is LNHDA and CDR2 is SQIVND (reference sequence). The CDR3 is 14 amino acids. The V gene lost 7 bases and the J gene lost 0 bases, with 10 bases spanning the gap. DNA for the CDR3: TGTGCCAGTAACAACGTTTATAGCAATCAGCCCCAGCATTTT. Its protein product is CASNNVYSNQPQHF.

Comment on this clonotype: A much larger clone differs from this one at a single base, so this may be a read error. The chain recombines TRBV7-9 with TRBJ2-2; D is uncertain. Per germline, CDR1 SEHNR and CDR2 FQNEAQ (reference sequence). Trimming took off 9 bases at V and 6 bases at J, with 8 bases between the two ends. The CDR3 length is 11 residues. In DNA form, the CDR3 reads TGTGCCAGAAGCCTACCCGGGGAGCTGTTTTTT. Amino acids: CARSLPGELFF.

In this sample, this clonotype turned up many times. This chain links TRBV29-1 with TRBJ1-3; tentatively, D is TRBD1 (6 bases). V was trimmed by 7 bases and J by 4 bases, leaving 20 bases between them. This CDR3 spans 15 amino acids. CDR1 and CDR2 (germline): SQVTM, ANQGSEA. In DNA form, the CDR3 reads TGCAGCGCCCCCGGTCTCGGGGGCGACGGAAACACCATATATTTT. Its translation is CSAPGLGGDGNTIYF. Complete variable domain (other parts from reference TRBV29-1 and TRBJ1-3): SAVISQKPSRDICQRGTSLTIQCQVDSQVTMMFWYRQQPGQSLTLIATANQGSEATYESGFVIDKFPISRPNLTFSTLTVSNMSPEDSSIYLCSAPGLGGDGNTIYFGEGSWLTVV.

This clonotype was seen just once. The chain recombines TRBV27 with TRBJ1-1; D is undetermined. Trimming removed 3 bases from V and 4 bases from J, with 21 bases in between. Germline-derived CDR1 and CDR2 are MNHEY and SMNVEV (reference sequence). The CDR3 runs 17 residues. CDR3: CASSFSPLGVRATEAFF. DNA for the CDR3: TGTGCCAGCAGTTTTTCCCCCTTGGGCGTTCGCGCCACTGAAGCTTTCTTT.

Points on this clonotype: A much larger clone lies a single base off, so this may be a read error. V gene TRBV15 combines with J gene TRBJ1-5, with 7 bases matching TRBD1. The J call is doubtful: the DNA matches TRBJ2-3 better. The CDR3 loop spans 15 amino acids. The germline gives CDR1 LNHNV, CDR2 YYDKDF (reference sequence). CDR3 in DNA: TGTGCCACCAGCGGGACAGACCGTAGCAATCAGCCCCAGTATTTT. Encoded protein: CATSGTDRSNQPQYF.

A note on this clonotype: A single base separates this from a much larger clone, so it may be a read error. V and J are TRBV29-1 and TRBJ1-3; D remains unclear. CDR1 SQVTM and CDR2 ANQGSEA come from the germline V gene. This CDR3 is 14 amino acids long. This chain's CDR3 is CSVLPAGSGNTLYF. DNA of the CDR3: TGCAGCGTGCTACCCGCCGGCTCTGGAAACACCTTATATTTT.

In the case of this clonotype: Since a much larger clone is just one base distant, this may be a read error. This chain connects TRBV7-9 to TRBJ1-1; perhaps TRBD1 as D (6 bases). The germline gives CDR1 SEHNR, CDR2 FQNEAQ (reference sequence). CDR3 length equals 13 residues. This CDR3 is CAGEGDADTVAFF. The CDR3 DNA is TGTGCGGGAGAGGGGGACGCGGACACTGTAGCTTTCTTT.

In its sample, this clonotype was seen once. This may stem from a read error, because a much larger clone lies one nucleotide away. The J gene is TRBJ2-1, the V gene TRBV5-5, with TRBD1 matching over 7 bases. The CDR3 has 20 amino acids. Germline values: CDR1 SGHKS, CDR2 YYEKEE (reference sequence). As DNA, the CDR3 is TGTGCCAGCTGCTTGGATGACAGGGTTTTCGAGTGGGGCTCCTACAATGAGCAGTTCTTC. This encodes CASCLDDRVFEWGSYNEQFF.

A note on this clonotype: A much larger clone lies one base from this, so it may be a read error. The genes are TRBV29-1 and TRBJ2-7, with D perhaps being TRBD1 or TRBD2 (5 bases each). Germline V CDR1 and CDR2: SQVTM, ANQGSEA. This CDR3 has 14 residues. The V end was cut by 0 bases, the J end by 3 bases, with 12 bases between. Here the CDR3 reads CSVEEQGRGYEQYF. The CDR3 DNA reads as TGCAGCGTTGAAGAGCAGGGACGGGGCTACGAGCAGTACTTC.

This clonotype was seen ten or more times. This chain uses TRBV30 with TRBJ1-1; 9 bases match TRBD1. The J segment lost 5 bases and the V segment lost 5 bases, leaving 3 bases of the junction unmatched. In germline, CDR1 is GTSNPN, CDR2 SVGIG (reference sequence). The CDR3 is 12 residues long. The DNA for the CDR3 is TGTGCCTGGGACAGGGGGGAAACTGAAGCTTTCTTT. It is translated as CAWDRGETEAFF.

This clonotype is medium-sized by share. The chain carries TRBV7-2 and TRBJ2-7, with 9 positions matching TRBD2. Germline lookup yields CDR1 SGHTA and CDR2 FQGNSA. The J segment lost 6 bases and the V segment lost 5 bases, leaving 8 bases of the junction unmatched. This CDR3 has 14 residues. The CDR3 spells CASSAPGLAPEQYF. Written as DNA, the CDR3 is TGTGCCAGCAGCGCCCCGGGACTAGCTCCCGAGCAGTACTTC.

CDR3 bases: TGTGCCAGCAGCCCGAGGCCCTTCAAGGGAAGATACAATGAGCAGTTCTTC. Translated: CASSPRPFKGRYNEQFF. V and J are TRBV6-5 and TRBJ2-1; D unclear. Germline CDR1 MNHEY, CDR2 SVGAGI. The CDR3 is made up of 17 amino acids. With 6 bases removed from V and 4 bases from J, the gap between germline ends came to 22 bases.

This clonotype was recorded at least ten times. The V and J genes are TRBV20-1 and TRBJ2-7; weak D call: TRBD2 (6 bases). Trimming shortened V by 6 bases and J by 3 bases, and 18 bases separated the two germline ends. Germline loops: CDR1 DFQATT, CDR2 SNEGSKA (reference sequence). The CDR3 is made up of 14 amino acids. CDR3 bases: TGCAGTGCGGACGGGAGCGGGTTTGACTACGAGCAGTACTTC. It translates to CSADGSGFDYEQYF.

This clonotype was seen many times. This chain connects TRBV6-5 to TRBJ2-5; TRBD2 is a possible D gene (6 bases). V shed 0 bases and J shed 2 bases, with 16 bases lying between them. Germline CDR1 reads MNHEY; CDR2 reads SVGAGI. The CDR3 is made up of 17 amino acids. The CDR3 DNA sequence: TGTGCCAGCAGTTACTCGCTGGGGGACTGGCGTCAAGAGACCCAGTACTTC. Translation gives CASSYSLGDWRQETQYF.

This clonotype occurred many times. The chain joins TRBV9 to TRBJ2-2; unclear D gene. Per germline, CDR1 SGDLS and CDR2 YYNGEE. Trimming pared 2 bases from V and 0 bases from J, leaving 2 bases between. The CDR3 loop spans 13 amino acids. The CDR3 loop reads CASSVPNTGELFF. CDR3 bases: TGTGCCAGCAGCGTTCCGAACACCGGGGAGCTGTTTTTT.

This clonotype came up many times. The rearrangement uses TRBV7-9 and TRBJ1-5; D is unclear. CDR1 and CDR2 from the germline V gene are SEHNR and FQNEAQ (reference sequence). The V end was cut by 4 bases, the J end by 4 bases, with 8 bases between. The CDR3 length is 13 residues. CDR3 sequence: CASSSTENQPQHF. In DNA, the CDR3 is TGTGCCAGCAGCTCTACAGAAAATCAGCCCCAGCATTTT.

This clonotype occurred many times. The chain joins TRBV3-1 to TRBJ2-5; D uncertain. Trimming shortened V by 3 bases and J by 3 bases, and 8 bases separated the two germline ends. CDR3 length: 13 amino acids. Germline V gene sequence: CDR1 LGHDT, CDR2 YNNKEL (reference sequence). The CDR3 region has the DNA TGTGCCAGCAGCCACCCGTCGAAAGAGACCCAGTACTTC. Translated: CASSHPSKETQYF.

The chain links TRBV4-1 to TRBJ2-2; the D gene could be TRBD1 or TRBD2 (5 bases each). The CDR3 is 14 amino acids. V shed 6 bases and J shed 6 bases, with 14 bases lying between them. Germline CDR1 and CDR2: MGHRA and YSYEKL. CDR3 sequence: CASSYQGSAGELFF. CDR3 DNA: TGCGCCAGCAGTTACCAGGGTAGCGCCGGGGAGCTGTTTTTT.

This clonotype was found many times. This sequence joins TRBV5-1 and TRBJ1-5; TRBD1 aligns across 7 bases. The CDR3 loop spans 15 amino acids. Germline V lookup: CDR1 SGHRS, CDR2 YFSETQ. J was trimmed by 0 bases and V by 4 bases; bases with no gene match: 4. The chain's CDR3 is CASSPGTDSNQPQHF. In DNA form, the CDR3 reads TGCGCCAGCAGCCCGGGGACAGATAGCAATCAGCCCCAGCATTTT.

This clonotype was seen many times. The chain joins TRBV21-1 to TRBJ2-5; no check of the table's D call, TRBD1, against the DNA was made. TRBV21-1 counts as a pseudogene. The CDR3 totals 16 residues. The CDR3 sequence: CASSAHWGAGQETQYF. In DNA, the CDR3 is TGTGCCAGCAGCGCGCACTGGGGGGCGGGACAAGAGACCCAGTACTTC.

This clonotype was seen repeatedly, ten times or more. This sequence joins TRBV20-1 and TRBJ1-3; 7 nucleotides agree with TRBD1. This CDR3 region has 17 residues. The germline CDR1 and CDR2 sequences are DFQATT and SNEGSKA (reference sequence). Trimming took 0 bases from V and 1 from J; bases not matched to a gene: 9. This CDR3 is CSARDLPYRGSGNTIYF. The CDR3 region has the DNA TGCAGTGCTAGAGATCTCCCCTACAGGGGATCTGGAAACACCATATATTTT.